This TCR beta chain was captured by sequencing in a study of T cells in localized non-small cell lung cancer. About this clone: Its specificity is not known.

There are 12 residues in the CDR3. Germline values: CDR1 SNHLY, CDR2 FYNNEI. V lost 6 bases to trimming and J lost 4 bases; unmatched junction nucleotides: 1. Findings of the study overall: A higher density of T cells in blood coincided with extended overall survival. Uninvolved adjacent lung showed peak T cell clonality, exceeding tumor. Median detection of top 100 tumor clones in adjacent lung was around 59 clones. A single tumor region was sequenced, leaving heterogeneity possible.

The method was immunoSEQ multiplex PCR; TCRdb's version includes in-frame clones alone and lacks a portion of them. The sample lists about 14,000 clones, approximately 85% seen once, with about 25% in the top ten. The chain is built from TRBV2 and TRBJ1-2; 8 bases align to TRBD1. The material sequenced was peripheral blood, taken before any cancer treatment. The sequence was obtained from a female donor of 60 years or more with stage I squamous cell lung carcinoma. Here the CDR3 reads CASRGTGYGYTF. The CDR3 nucleotides read TGTGCCAGCAGAGGGACAGGCTATGGCTACACCTTC. Looking up the rest from reference TRBV2 and TRBJ1-2 gives the full variable domain: EPEVTQTPSHQVTQMGQEVILRCVPISNHLYFYWYRQILGQKVEFLVSFYNNEISEKSEIFDDQFSVERPDGSNFTLKIRSTKLEDSAMYFCASRGTGYGYTFGSGTRLTVV.